The present entry profiles one TCR beta chain with its context. Antigen unknown. This entry belongs to a study of OX40 agonist ivuxolimab in advanced cancers. Study details: Head and neck, renal cell, melanoma or hepatocellular carcinoma were the cancers that dose-escalation patients had.

Study-wide findings and caveats: Expanded clones belonging to CD8+ T cells outnumbered, on average, those of CD4+. Both blood CD4+ and CD8+ T cells showed clonal growth by week 6 at 0.1 to 3.0 mg/kg.

Blood samples were obtained at baseline, cycle 4 day 1, and cycle 7 day 1. Clones were read by immunoSEQ multiplex PCR, and TCRdb kept only the in-frame ones, dropping some. The sample includes around 66,000 clones, roughly 80% of them seen just once. The receptor comes from an adult with an advanced solid tumor such as melanoma, head and neck, liver or kidney cancer. The material was CD4+ or CD8+ T cells sorted from blood, obtained in a trial of the OX40 agonist ivuxolimab.

The CDR3 sequence: CASSIRVGAGNTIYF. The CDR3 region has the DNA TGTGCCAGTAGTATCAGGGTAGGAGCTGGAAACACCATATATTTT. The chain links TRBV19 to TRBJ1-3; D possibly corresponds to TRBD1 (5 bases). This CDR3 region has 15 residues. Germline values: CDR1 LNHDA, CDR2 SQIVND (reference sequence). The V end lost 3 bases, the J end lost 2 bases, and 11 bases lay between the germline ends.